These 27 T cell receptor beta chains were sequenced from one sample in a study of metastatic and nonmetastatic thyroid tumors. TCRdb reassembled clones from the PCR reads with MiXCR. The sample yields approximately 21,000 clones, 28% seen once. There were no patients who had received any treatment before thyroid surgery. The sequenced sample consisted of tumor tissue. These receptors were obtained from a male donor with papillary thyroid cancer or a benign thyroid nodule (not recorded which). Some clones in this sample may be carry-over from other donors' samples.

This clone has more than one count but fewer than ten. This chain joins TRBV30 and TRBJ1-2; maybe TRBD1 (6 bases). Germline CDR1 and CDR2: GTSNPN and SVGIG (reference sequence). Deletions cut 0 bases from V and 7 bases from J, with 15 bases between. The CDR3 spans 14 residues. CDR3 DNA: TGTGCCTGGAGTGTAAAACCGGGACACAGTGGCTACACCTTC. Protein: CAWSVKPGHSGYTF.

By sample share, this clone is medium-sized. Other DNA variants within this sample encode the same CDR3. The rearrangement uses TRBV10-1 and TRBJ2-7; D remains ambiguous. Trimming removed 0 bases from V and 5 bases from J, with 8 bases in between. The germline V gene has CDR1 WNHNN and CDR2 SYGVQD (reference sequence). The CDR3 runs to 13 residues. CDR3 DNA: TGCGCCAGCAGTGAGTCAGGGATTGACGAGCAGTACTTC. Translation: CASSESGIDEQYF.

V and J are TRBV2 and TRBJ1-5, with 7 bases aligning to TRBD1. This CDR3 contains 16 residues. Germline-derived CDR1 and CDR2 are SNHLY and FYNNEI. The trim removed 3 bases at V and 1 base at J, leaving 6 bases unmatched. CDR3 bases: TGTGCCAGCAGTGATTCTTGGGACAGAAGCAATCAGCCCCAGCATTTT. Protein sequence: CASSDSWDRSNQPQHF.

The DNA of the CDR3 is TGCAGTGCCCCACTAGCGCCAAGCTCCTACGAGCAGTACTTC. Protein product: CSAPLAPSSYEQYF. The rearrangement links TRBV20-1 to TRBJ2-7; 7 nucleotides line up with TRBD2. Germline CDR1 and CDR2: DFQATT and SNEGSKA (reference sequence). The V segment lost 6 bases and the J segment 0 bases; nucleotides outside the gene matches: 8. CDR3 length: 14 amino acids.

A few counts support this clone. This rearrangement joins TRBV28 to TRBJ1-2; maybe TRBD1 (5 bases). The V gene's germline CDR1 is MDHEN and CDR2 SYDVKM. This CDR3 is 16 amino acids long. With 1 base removed from V and 4 bases from J, the gap between germline ends came to 16 bases. CDR3 residues: CASSLFSSGGAYGYTF. The CDR3 nucleotides are TGTGCCAGCAGTTTATTTAGTTCGGGGGGAGCCTATGGCTACACCTTC.

The gene calls are TRBV28 and TRBJ1-2, with TRBD1 matching 9 bases. V lost 3 bases and J lost 4; bases outside the gene matches: 6. Germline loops: CDR1 MDHEN, CDR2 SYDVKM. This CDR3 contains 15 residues. The CDR3: CASSFRTGVGYGYTF. The CDR3 nucleotides are TGTGCCAGCAGTTTCCGGACAGGGGTTGGCTATGGCTACACCTTC.

The chain recombines TRBV6-1 with TRBJ1-2, with 7 nucleotides matching TRBD1. CDR1 and CDR2 from the germline V gene are MNHNS and SASEGT. The CDR3 length is 14 residues. J was trimmed by 4 bases and V by 6 bases; bases with no gene match: 8. CDR3 coding DNA: TGTGCCAGCAGAACAACGACAGGGCCCTATGGCTACACCTTC. As protein: CASRTTTGPYGYTF.

This clone was seen a few times. This chain uses TRBV19 with TRBJ2-5, with a weak D call TRBD2 (5 bases). V was pared by 7 bases and J by 0 bases, with 15 bases between. The CDR3 runs to 15 residues. The germline CDR1 and CDR2 sequences are LNHDA and SQIVND (reference sequence). The DNA of the CDR3 is TGTGCCAGTAAGACCACCGGGCGGGACCAAGAGACCCAGTACTTC. Translating it yields CASKTTGRDQETQYF.

This clone is termed medium-sized. This rearrangement joins TRBV6-1 to TRBJ2-7; TRBD2 is a possible D gene (6 bases). In germline, CDR1 is MNHNS, CDR2 SASEGT. V lost 5 bases, J lost 11 bases, and 19 bases lay in between. The CDR3 is 13 residues long. The DNA for the CDR3 is TGTGCCAGCAGTCCCCGTAATGGGCCGGGGGAGTACTTC. This translates into CASSPRNGPGEYF.

V gene TRBV5-1 combines with J gene TRBJ2-3; D is undetermined. The CDR3 has 12 amino acids. Germline V CDR1 and CDR2: SGHRS, YFSETQ. Trimming cost V 2 bases and J 4 bases, with 5 bases left between them. In DNA form, the CDR3 reads TGCGCCAGCAGCTTCGTTGCAGATACGCAGTATTTT. This codes for CASSFVADTQYF.

The rearrangement uses TRBV28 and TRBJ2-3; D gene ambiguous. The ends were cut back, 2 bases at V and 1 base at J, with 13 bases in the middle. The CDR3 loop spans 16 amino acids. Germline CDR1 and CDR2: MDHEN and SYDVKM. The CDR3 region has the DNA TGTGCCAGCAGTTTACCCGGTCTCCTTGGCACAGATACGCAGTATTTT. Translation: CASSLPGLLGTDTQYF.

The gene calls are TRBV4-3 and TRBJ2-5; tentative D call: TRBD1 (6 bases). The length of the CDR3 is 16 residues. Germline values: CDR1 LGHNA, CDR2 YSLEER. V lost 0 bases and J lost 4, with 15 bases in between. CDR3 in amino acids: CASSQESWGRRETQYF. The CDR3 bases are TGCGCCAGCAGCCAAGAGTCCTGGGGGCGAAGAGAGACCCAGTACTTC.

This clone came up a few times. This rearrangement joins TRBV2 to TRBJ2-3, with TRBD1 as a possible D gene (5 bases). The CDR3 extends over 15 amino acids. Trimming pared 4 bases from V and 3 bases from J, leaving 14 bases between. From germline, CDR1 is SNHLY and CDR2 FYNNEI. DNA for the CDR3: TGTGCCAGCAGTGGGGGCTTCGGGCTTACAGATACGCAGTATTTT. Residues: CASSGGFGLTDTQYF.

By sample share, this clone is medium-sized. This rearrangement joins TRBV27 to TRBJ1-2; possibly TRBD1 for D (5 bases). Trimming left V 4 bases short and J 7 bases short, with 16 bases between. The CDR3 covers 14 residues. CDR1 is MNHEY, CDR2 SMNVEV, per germline (reference sequence). Written as DNA, the CDR3 is TGTGCCAGCAGTTCCTCCCTACGGGGCACTGGCTACACCTTC. Protein: CASSSSLRGTGYTF.

Within the sample, this clone is medium-sized. The chain combines TRBV7-2 with TRBJ2-3, with no clear D. V was trimmed by 2 bases and J by 2 bases, leaving 2 bases between them. Germline CDR1 is SGHTA and CDR2 is FQGNSA. The CDR3 extends over 12 amino acids. The CDR3 DNA sequence: TGTGCCAGCAGCTTATTCACAGATACGCAGTATTTT. It translates to CASSLFTDTQYF.

This clone was seen ten or more times. An end of the junction differs from the germline gene, which may be a read error. CDR3 DNA sequence: TGCGCCGGCAGCTTGGTGGGGGATAATGAGCAGTTCTTC. Translating gives CAGSLVGDNEQFF. The J gene is TRBJ2-1, the V gene TRBV5-1; TRBD1 or TRBD2 may be the D gene (5 bases each). The CDR3 spans 13 residues. Germline values: CDR1 SGHRS, CDR2 YFSETQ.

There are a few counts of this clone. The CDR3, as DNA: TGTGCCAGCAGGGGACAGGGGCTACGCACAGATACGCAGTATTTT. Protein sequence: CASRGQGLRTDTQYF. The chain uses TRBV28 and TRBJ2-3; the match to TRBD1 covers 10 bases. Looked up from germline, CDR1 is MDHEN and CDR2 is SYDVKM. The CDR3 runs to 15 residues. V lost 6 bases to trimming and J lost 1 base; unmatched junction nucleotides: 4.

The sample holds a few counts of this clone. The V and J genes are TRBV6-2 or TRBV6-3 and TRBJ2-7; possible D gene TRBD1, 6 bases. Germline CDR1 MNHEY, CDR2 SVGEGT. V was shortened by 2 bases and J by 2 bases, with 10 bases between the two germline ends. CDR3 length equals 14 residues. The CDR3 region is CASSYGQTTYEQYF. CDR3 bases: TGTGCCAGCAGTTACGGACAGACTACCTACGAGCAGTACTTC.

On this clone itself: A read error may be the cause here, since a much bigger clone is one base away. J is TRBJ2-1 and V is TRBV27; D assignment may be TRBD1 or TRBD2 (5 bases each). This CDR3 contains 12 residues. Per germline, CDR1 MNHEY and CDR2 SMNVEV (reference sequence). Trimming took 8 bases from V and 8 from J, leaving 13 bases between them. The CDR3 DNA follows: TGTGCCAGCCACCTCGGGGCGGATGAGCAGTTCTTC. Amino acids: CASHLGADEQFF.

This clone showed up many times. This sample includes further DNA sequences coding for the same CDR3. The rearrangement joins TRBV27 to TRBJ2-2; D is tentatively TRBD1 or TRBD2 (6 bases each). CDR3 length equals 15 residues. CDR1 is MNHEY and CDR2 is SMNVEV in the germline V gene (reference sequence). Trimming removed 8 bases from V and 0 bases from J, with 13 bases in between. This CDR3 is CASQGTWANTGELFF. The CDR3 DNA reads TGTGCCAGCCAGGGGACTTGGGCGAACACCGGGGAGCTGTTTTTT.

This clone was observed a handful of times. Mismatch with germline at one junction end may stem from a read error. CDR3 residues: CASSEASGIDTQCF. CDR3 nucleotides: TGTGCCAGCAGTGAGGCTAGCGGTATAGATACGCAGTGTTTT. The chain uses TRBV6-1 and TRBJ2-3; 7 bases are a match to TRBD2. The CDR3 is 14 amino acids. The germline V gene has CDR1 MNHNS and CDR2 SASEGT.

V usage is TRBV4-2 and J usage is TRBJ2-1; TRBD2 agrees at 9 bases. This CDR3 contains 19 residues. The V gene's germline CDR1 is LGHNA and CDR2 YNFKEQ. V shed 3 bases and J 3 bases; nucleotides not matched to a gene: 15. The CDR3, as DNA: TGTGCCAGCAGCCACTTAAAATCTAGCGGGATGAGGGGCTACAATGAGCAGTTCTTC. Amino acids: CASSHLKSSGMRGYNEQFF.

The sample holds a few counts of this clone. The conserved phenylalanine or tryptophan normally closing the CDR3 is absent here, so this likely arose from a read error. The V gene is TRBV28, the J gene TRBJ2-7; D is unclear. There are 15 residues in the CDR3. CDR1 is MDHEN and CDR2 is SYDVKM in the germline V gene. The germline V and J ends were trimmed by 6 bases and 6 bases, with 21 bases remaining between them. Written as DNA, the CDR3 is TGTGCCAGCAGACCCTCGTACAGACCTCAAGGCGAGCAGTACCTC. This gives the protein CASRPSYRPQGEQYL.

V usage is TRBV5-1 and J usage is TRBJ1-4; no reliable D call. This CDR3 region has 14 residues. The V gene lost 0 bases and the J gene lost 5 bases, with 8 bases spanning the gap. Germline CDR1 is SGHRS and CDR2 is YFSETQ. As DNA, the CDR3 is TGCGCCAGCAGCTTGGAGGGCCCGAATGAAAAACTGTTTTTT. Translating it yields CASSLEGPNEKLFF.

This clone has more than one count but fewer than ten. This sequence joins TRBV11-2 and TRBJ1-3; D unclear. Germline V gene data show CDR1 as SGHAT and CDR2 as FQNNGV. The CDR3 totals 15 residues. V was cut by 3 bases and J by 0 bases, with 9 bases left in between. DNA of the CDR3: TGTGCCAGCAGCTTTCCCCTTCTCTCTGGAAACACCATATATTTT. It yields the protein CASSFPLLSGNTIYF.

This clone was seen a handful of times. The CDR3 coding sequence is TGTGCCAGCAGGCGCCCGCTTGAAGTATACACCTTC. This codes for CASRRPLEVYTF. The chain combines TRBV6-2 or TRBV6-3 with TRBJ1-2; D is uncertain. The V gene's germline CDR1 is MNHEY and CDR2 SVGEGT. The CDR3 extends over 12 amino acids. V dropped 6 bases and J dropped 11 bases, with 16 bases sitting between them.

This clone was found a few times. V gene TRBV12-3 or TRBV12-4 combines with J gene TRBJ2-1; 10 nucleotides agree with TRBD2. V lost 6 bases, J lost 7 bases, and 6 bases stayed unmatched. The CDR3 covers 14 residues. The CDR3 DNA reads TGTGCCAGCAGCTCTAGCGGGAGATGGAATGAGCAGTTCTTC. As protein: CASSSSGRWNEQFF.